One sample yielded the 32 T cell receptor beta chains listed below, sequenced in a study of T cell changes during pregnancy in multiple sclerosis. This table comes from immunoSEQ multiplex PCR, and its TCRdb copy is limited to in-frame clones, with some not included. The sample gives some 100,000 clones, approximately 92% of which show up once; 2.5% to 3.5% is in the top ten. The sample here was peripheral blood, taken in the second trimester of pregnancy. These receptors were obtained from a female donor with multiple sclerosis, enrolled in a pregnancy study.

This chain connects TRBV7-9 to TRBJ2-3; a possible D gene is TRBD1 (5 bases). The CDR3 has 17 residues. Looked up from germline, CDR1 is SEHNR and CDR2 is FQNEAQ (reference sequence). Trimming took off 1 base at V and 4 bases at J, with 18 bases between the two ends. The CDR3 sequence is CASSLDQKGFRADTQYF. In DNA form, the CDR3 reads TGTGCCAGCAGCTTAGACCAGAAAGGCTTCAGGGCAGATACGCAGTATTTT.

This clone was counted a single time. The rearrangement joins TRBV14 to TRBJ1-1, with D maybe TRBD1 (5 bases). The CDR3 is 19 amino acids. The germline V and J ends were trimmed by 0 bases and 3 bases, with 23 bases remaining between them. CDR1 SGHDN and CDR2 FVKESK come from the germline V gene. CDR3 sequence (DNA): TGTGCCAGCAGCCAAGATAAGGCAGGGAGGATTGGATGGGACACTGAAGCTTTCTTT. Encoded protein: CASSQDKAGRIGWDTEAFF.

The chain recombines TRBV5-1 with TRBJ1-1, with D possibly matching TRBD1 (5 bases). V shed 2 bases and J shed 7 bases, with 9 bases lying between them. CDR3 length equals 12 residues. The V gene's germline CDR1 is SGHRS and CDR2 YFSETQ. Written as DNA, the CDR3 is TGCGCCAGCAGCTTTACAGGCCTTGAAGCTTTCTTT. This encodes CASSFTGLEAFF.

The J gene is TRBJ2-7, the V gene TRBV7-2; 12 bases are shared with TRBD2. V was pared by 3 bases and J by 4 bases, with 7 bases of the junction left unmatched. CDR1 and CDR2 (germline): SGHTA, FQGNSA. The CDR3 runs to 16 residues. This CDR3 is CASSLVTSGSSYEQYF. The CDR3 DNA reads TGTGCCAGCAGCTTGGTGACTAGCGGGAGCAGTTACGAGCAGTACTTC.

V gene TRBV7-9 combines with J gene TRBJ1-1; a weak D match, TRBD1 (5 bases). The V and J ends lost 5 bases and 3 bases respectively, with 19 bases between them. This CDR3 spans 16 amino acids. From germline, CDR1 is SEHNR and CDR2 FQNEAQ (reference sequence). CDR3 loop: CASSPGSGPGYTEAFF. As DNA, the CDR3 is TGTGCCAGCAGCCCCGGCTCAGGGCCCGGGTACACTGAAGCTTTCTTT.

This clone is a singleton in its sample. This chain connects TRBV7-8 to TRBJ2-1; maybe TRBD1 (8 bases). V was clipped by 3 bases and J by 10 bases, with 22 bases between them. The CDR3 runs 16 residues. The germline V gene encodes CDR1 SGHVS and CDR2 FQNEAQ. This CDR3 reads CASSLRGTGGDGEQFF. CDR3 nucleotide sequence: TGTGCCAGCAGCTTGAGGGGAACAGGGGGGGACGGAGAGCAGTTCTTC.

The rearrangement links TRBV19 to TRBJ1-1; TRBD1 aligns across 7 bases. The CDR3 runs to 17 residues. Trimming cost V 2 bases and J 2 bases; bases outside gene matches: 11. The germline gives CDR1 LNHDA, CDR2 SQIVND (reference sequence). The CDR3 region has the DNA TGTGCCAGTAGTATAAGGCCCCCAGGGGGAAGAAACACTGAAGCTTTCTTT. This translates into CASSIRPPGGRNTEAFF.

The chain links TRBV28 to TRBJ2-5; 9 nucleotides align to TRBD1. Germline trimming cut 6 bases from V and 5 bases from J; bases unmatched to any gene: 10. Looked up from germline, CDR1 is MDHEN and CDR2 is SYDVKM. The CDR3 sequence is 15 residues long. In DNA, the CDR3 is TGTGCCAGCAGACCCCCGGGACAGGGTTCGGAGACCCAGTACTTC. Its translation: CASRPPGQGSETQYF.

The chain couples TRBV9 to TRBJ2-2; 10 bases map to TRBD1. The V gene end was trimmed by 4 bases and the J gene end by 5 bases; junction bases not matched to a gene: 5. CDR1 is SGDLS and CDR2 is YYNGEE in the germline V gene. The CDR3 consists of 15 residues. DNA for the CDR3: TGTGCCAGCAGCCTCAGGACAGGGGGAACCGGGGAGCTGTTTTTT. It encodes CASSLRTGGTGELFF.

J is TRBJ1-2 and V is TRBV5-1; TRBD1 matches 8 bases. CDR1 SGHRS and CDR2 YFSETQ come from the germline V gene. Losses at the gene ends were 0 bases for V and 4 bases for J; bases not matched to a gene: 5. CDR3 length: 15 amino acids. The DNA for the CDR3 is TGCGCCAGCAGCTTGGCCTCCACAGGGGGCTATGGCTACACCTTC. This codes for CASSLASTGGYGYTF.

The chain joins TRBV10-1 to TRBJ2-5; D remains unclear. CDR1 and CDR2 from the germline V gene are WNHNN and SYGVQD (reference sequence). This CDR3 is built from 15 residues. The V end lost 6 bases, the J end lost 1 base, and 15 bases lay between the germline ends. Here the CDR3 DNA reads TGCGCCAGCAGCCCCCCTGGAGCCCTCCAAGAGACCCAGTACTTC. It yields the protein CASSPPGALQETQYF.

The rearrangement links TRBV4-2 to TRBJ1-2; 7 nucleotides agree with TRBD1. From germline, CDR1 is LGHNA and CDR2 YNFKEQ. The ends lost 8 bases at V and 5 bases at J; junction bases unmatched: 20. The CDR3 loop spans 17 amino acids. CDR3 sequence (DNA): TGTGCCAGCCAACTACGGGACAGCCCCTTCGATTATTATGGCTACACCTTC. Amino acid sequence: CASQLRDSPFDYYGYTF.

The chain couples TRBV11-3 to TRBJ2-2, with 9 bases fitting TRBD1. This CDR3 region has 16 residues. Germline V CDR1 and CDR2: SGHNT, YENEEA. Trimming removed 1 base from V and 1 base from J; junction bases left unmatched: 1. The DNA of the CDR3 is TGTGCCAGCAGCTTAGTGGGACAGGGGAACACCGGGGAGCTGTTTTTT. Its protein product is CASSLVGQGNTGELFF. The full variable domain, rest sourced from reference TRBV11-3 and TRBJ2-2, is EAGVVQSPRYKIIEKKQPVAFWCNPISGHNTLYWYLQNLGQGPELLIRYENEEAVDDSQLPKDRFSAERLKGVDSTLKIQPAELGDSAVYLCASSLVGQGNTGELFFGEGSRLTVL.

The gene calls are TRBV7-8 and TRBJ2-1, with 12 positions matching TRBD2. V gave up 5 bases and J gave up 5 bases; unmatched junction bases: 7. CDR1 SGHVS and CDR2 FQNEAQ come from the germline V gene. The CDR3 runs to 16 residues. CDR3 nucleotides: TGTGCCAGCAGCCCTTGGGCTAGCGGGAGGGACAATGAGCAGTTCTTC. Residues: CASSPWASGRDNEQFF.

In nucleotides, the CDR3 is TGTGCCAGCAGCCCGGCGGGAGTGCTAAGCACAGATACGCAGTATTTT. Translation: CASSPAGVLSTDTQYF. This chain joins TRBV5-6 and TRBJ2-3, with 7 nucleotides matching TRBD2. Germline loops: CDR1 SGHDT, CDR2 YYEEEE. The CDR3 is made up of 16 amino acids. Unmatched junction bases numbered 8, after V lost 4 bases and J lost 0 bases.

The chain links TRBV7-9 to TRBJ1-1; 11 bases match TRBD1. There are 15 residues in the CDR3. The germline gives CDR1 SEHNR, CDR2 FQNEAQ (reference sequence). V gave up 5 bases and J gave up 5 bases; unmatched junction bases: 7. The CDR3 reads CASSPGQGARTEAFF. The CDR3 DNA reads TGTGCCAGCAGCCCAGGACAGGGGGCGCGGACTGAAGCTTTCTTT. The variable domain in full, with the rest retrieved from reference TRBV7-9 and TRBJ1-1, is DTGVSQNPRHKITKRGQNVTFRCDPISEHNRLYWYRQTLGQGPEFLTYFQNEAQLEKSRLLSDRFSAERPKGSFSTLEIQRTEQGDSAMYLCASSPGQGARTEAFFGQGTRLTVV.

The J gene is TRBJ2-5, the V gene TRBV29-1, with D perhaps TRBD1 (5 bases). The CDR3 sequence is 13 residues long. The germline CDR1 and CDR2 sequences are SQVTM and ANQGSEA. V dropped 6 bases and J dropped 5 bases, with 16 bases sitting between them. The CDR3 bases are TGCAGCGTAGGGGAAGGCGTTGGTGAGACCCAGTACTTC. Its protein product is CSVGEGVGETQYF.

The chain recombines TRBV5-1 with TRBJ2-7; TRBD2 matches 13 bases. Germline V lookup: CDR1 SGHRS, CDR2 YFSETQ. The CDR3 has 15 amino acids. The trim removed 0 bases at V and 4 bases at J, leaving 1 base unmatched. In DNA form, the CDR3 reads TGCGCCAGCAGCTTGGGGACTAGCGGGAGTTACGAGCAGTACTTC. The encoded protein is CASSLGTSGSYEQYF.

The chain is built from TRBV9 and TRBJ2-1; TRBD2 might be the D (6 bases). V lost 7 bases, J lost 0 bases, and 11 bases lay in between. CDR3 size: 14 residues. The germline CDR1 and CDR2 sequences are SGDLS and YYNGEE. The CDR3 loop is CASGDSFSYNEQFF. Written as DNA, the CDR3 is TGTGCCAGCGGGGACTCCTTCTCCTACAATGAGCAGTTCTTC. The full variable domain, its missing parts supplied by reference TRBV9 and TRBJ2-1, is DSGVTQTPKHLITATGQRVTLRCSPRSGDLSVYWYQQSLDQGLQFLIQYYNGEERAKGNILERFSAQQFPDLHSELNLSSLELGDSALYFCASGDSFSYNEQFFGPGTRLTVL.

The CDR3 bases are TGTGCCAGCAGCTTAGCTTTGGCCCACTACGAGCAGTACTTC. This codes for CASSLALAHYEQYF. This rearrangement joins TRBV13 to TRBJ2-7, with D unresolved. Germline V gene sequence: CDR1 PRHDT, CDR2 FYEKMQ (reference sequence). V gave up 1 base and J gave up 3 bases, with 10 bases separating them. The CDR3 spans 14 residues.

The rearrangement uses TRBV6-6 and TRBJ2-7; no definite D call. V lost 10 bases and J 0 bases, leaving 10 bases between the germline ends. Germline-derived CDR1 and CDR2 are MNHNY and SVGAGI (reference sequence). The CDR3 contains 12 residues. DNA of the CDR3: TGTGCCACTTCGCGATCCTCCTACGAGCAGTACTTC. The encoded protein is CATSRSSYEQYF.

This rearrangement joins TRBV7-9 to TRBJ2-7, with D maybe TRBD2 (6 bases). Trimming pared 5 bases from V and 0 bases from J, leaving 14 bases between. CDR1 SEHNR and CDR2 FQNEAQ come from the germline V gene (reference sequence). The CDR3 covers 15 residues. This CDR3 reads CASSPHSGVSYEQYF. CDR3 nucleotide sequence: TGTGCCAGCAGCCCCCATAGCGGAGTCTCCTACGAGCAGTACTTC.

The V call is TRBV29-1, the J call TRBJ2-2; D may be TRBD2 (6 bases). Trimming took off 2 bases at V and 4 bases at J, with 14 bases between the two ends. Per the germline V gene, CDR1 is SQVTM and CDR2 is ANQGSEA. This CDR3 region has 15 residues. The CDR3 is CSVETRRDPTGELFF. CDR3 DNA sequence: TGCAGCGTTGAAACAAGGCGGGATCCCACCGGGGAGCTGTTTTTT.

CDR3 DNA: TGTGCCAGCAGGGCGAGGGGGAATAGCAATCAGCCCCAGCATTTT. Encoded protein: CASRARGNSNQPQHF. The chain couples TRBV6-5 to TRBJ1-5; TRBD1 is a possible D gene (6 bases). Per germline, CDR1 MNHEY and CDR2 SVGAGI. The length of the CDR3 is 15 residues. Trimming cost V 6 bases and J 0 bases, with 12 bases left between them.

The V call is TRBV7-8, the J call TRBJ1-2; TRBD1 matches 12 bases. Germline lookup yields CDR1 SGHVS and CDR2 FQNEAQ. Unmatched junction bases numbered 5, after V lost 5 bases and J lost 7 bases. CDR3 size: 14 residues. CDR3 sequence: CASSPGTGGFGYTF. Here the CDR3 DNA reads TGTGCCAGCAGCCCGGGGACAGGGGGCTTTGGCTACACCTTC.

This chain uses TRBV13 with TRBJ1-1; D is ambiguous. Germline lookup yields CDR1 PRHDT and CDR2 FYEKMQ (reference sequence). V was shortened by 7 bases and J by 5 bases, with 14 bases between the two germline ends. The CDR3 contains 13 residues. CDR3: CASTRGSRTEAFF. The CDR3, as DNA: TGTGCCAGCACCCGGGGTTCGAGGACTGAAGCTTTCTTT.

A single count supports this clone. CDR3 region: CASQSSGYEQYF. DNA for the CDR3: TGTGCCAGCCAATCTAGCGGGTACGAGCAGTACTTC. The chain has TRBV6-5 and TRBJ2-7, with 8 bases that match TRBD2. Germline CDR1 reads MNHEY; CDR2 reads SVGAGI. Trimming cost V 8 bases and J 4 bases; bases outside gene matches: 4. There are 12 residues in the CDR3.

The chain recombines TRBV9 with TRBJ1-4; D is perhaps TRBD1 (6 bases). V was clipped by 0 bases and J by 7 bases, with 13 bases between them. This CDR3 is 15 amino acids long. Germline V gene data show CDR1 as SGDLS and CDR2 as YYNGEE. CDR3 amino acids: CASSVANRAGEKLFF. As DNA, the CDR3 is TGTGCCAGCAGCGTAGCTAACAGGGCGGGTGAAAAACTGTTTTTT.

The sample holds one count of this clone. The chain links TRBV10-3 to TRBJ2-1, with 9 bases aligning to TRBD2. Trimming took 3 bases from V and 5 from J; bases not matched to a gene: 5. This CDR3 contains 15 residues. CDR1 is ENHRY, CDR2 SYGVKD, per germline. The chain's CDR3 is CAISDSPSGDNEQFF. As DNA, the CDR3 is TGTGCCATCAGTGATTCGCCTAGCGGGGACAATGAGCAGTTCTTC.

V and J are TRBV4-2 and TRBJ2-1; a weak D match, TRBD2 (5 bases). CDR3 length equals 15 residues. Trimming stripped 0 bases from V and 7 bases from J, with 13 bases between. Germline CDR1 LGHNA, CDR2 YNFKEQ. The CDR3 DNA reads as TGTGCCAGCAGCCAAGAAGGCGGGCTGGGGAATGAGCAGTTCTTC. Translation: CASSQEGGLGNEQFF.

V and J are TRBV19 and TRBJ1-4; 8 bases align to TRBD1. V shed 8 bases and J 5 bases; nucleotides not matched to a gene: 7. The CDR3 runs to 14 residues. Germline V gives CDR1 LNHDA, CDR2 SQIVND (reference sequence). The CDR3 DNA is TGTGCCAGTGAACAGGGGGGACGCAATGAAAAACTGTTTTTT. Translation: CASEQGGRNEKLFF.

CDR3 in DNA: TGTGCCACCAGCAGACTTAAAGCGGGAGGGCCGGATACGCAGTATTTT. This translates into CATSRLKAGGPDTQYF. The chain employs TRBV15 and TRBJ2-3; the match to TRBD2 covers 10 bases. Germline V gene data show CDR1 as LNHNV and CDR2 as YYDKDF (reference sequence). The length of the CDR3 is 16 residues. Losses at the gene ends were 2 bases for V and 6 bases for J; bases not matched to a gene: 8.